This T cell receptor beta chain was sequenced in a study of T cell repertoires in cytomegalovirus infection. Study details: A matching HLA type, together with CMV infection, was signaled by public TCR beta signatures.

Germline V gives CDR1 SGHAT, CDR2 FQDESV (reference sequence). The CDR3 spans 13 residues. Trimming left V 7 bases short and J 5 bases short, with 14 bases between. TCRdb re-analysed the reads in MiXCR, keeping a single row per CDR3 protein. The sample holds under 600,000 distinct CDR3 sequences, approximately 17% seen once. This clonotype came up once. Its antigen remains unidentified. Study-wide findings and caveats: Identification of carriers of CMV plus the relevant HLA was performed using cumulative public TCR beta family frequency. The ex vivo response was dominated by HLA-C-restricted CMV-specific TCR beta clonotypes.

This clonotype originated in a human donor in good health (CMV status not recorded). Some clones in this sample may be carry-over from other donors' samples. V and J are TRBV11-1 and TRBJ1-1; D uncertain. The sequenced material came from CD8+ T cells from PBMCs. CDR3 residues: CASTPRRETEAFF. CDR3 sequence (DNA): TGTGCCAGCACTCCGAGGAGGGAAACTGAAGCTTTCTTT.